This TCR beta chain comes out of a study of blood T cells in healthy people across ages. Between the trimmed V and J ends, which lost 3 bases and 4 bases, there was a span of 15 bases. Germline CDR1 is DFQATT and CDR2 is SNEGSKA (reference sequence). The CDR3 sequence is 14 residues long. General study points: It was not known whether donors were CMV positive (a possible confounder of expanded clonotype changes). The long-lived group displayed more naive CD4+ cells, plus higher diversity, than the aged donors did.

PCR was performed a second time for roughly 7 to 12 cycles using a sample-barcoded 5' primer and a J-beta primer mix. A tag from a template-switch adaptor with 12 random nucleotides marked each cDNA molecule. Via MiXCR, TCRdb re-called the 5' RACE reads, giving one row per CDR3 protein. Of about 940,000 distinct CDR3 sequences detected, under 50% appear once; the ten largest clones hold around an eighth. A few counts support this clonotype. Its cognate antigen is unknown. The chain combines TRBV20-1 with TRBJ1-2; D remains unclear. The TCR sequence derives from a man in his thirties or forties in good health. The sample consisted of blood. This chain's CDR3 is CSASSAGVGYGYTF. CDR3 sequence (DNA): TGCAGTGCTAGTTCCGCCGGGGTAGGCTATGGCTACACCTTC.